This T cell receptor (beta chain) was profiled in a study of blood T cell repertoires in COVID-19. The protocol was immunoSEQ multiplex PCR, while the TCRdb copy is restricted to in-frame clones and leaves out a portion. The repertoire holds a few hundred thousand clones, with nearly 90% as singletons. Before being deemed recovered, Cohort 3 donors had two negative PCRs, clearance, or symptom resolution. V lost 6 bases and J 6 bases, leaving 7 bases between the germline ends. CDR1 and CDR2 from the germline V gene are DFQATT and SNEGSKA (reference sequence). The CDR3 totals 10 residues. The sequencing input was PBMCs or T cells enriched from blood (not recorded which). The clonotype comes from a woman in her twenties or thirties who had recovered from COVID-19. The chain uses TRBV20-1 and TRBJ2-3; no clear D gene. CDR3 in DNA: TGCAGTGCAGAACTGGATACGCAGTATTTT. Its protein is CSAELDTQYF.